The clone carrying this T cell receptor beta chain was observed a single time. Assay used: immunoSEQ multiplex PCR; TCRdb lists only in-frame clones, some missing. The repertoire holds more than 250,000 clones, with 70% to 90% as singletons. Assignment of participants to cohorts was predicated upon participant-reported clinical history. Two consecutive negative NP/OP PCR tests, clearance, or resolved symptoms defined Cohort 3 recovery. The data are from a study of blood T cell repertoires in COVID-19. Study-wide context: There were acute and convalescent COVID-19 samples, and they came from the United States, Italy and Spain. T cells, B-cell-depleted T cells, or PBMCs provided the cDNA or gDNA that served as material.

CDR1 is SGHKS, CDR2 YYEKEE, per germline (reference sequence). V was pared by 0 bases and J by 6 bases, with 8 bases of the junction left unmatched. This CDR3 contains 15 residues. The material sequenced was PBMCs or T cells enriched from blood (not recorded which). The J gene is TRBJ2-7, the V gene TRBV5-5; 8 bases line up with TRBD1. This receptor was identified in a woman aged 25 to 39 who had recovered from COVID-19. The CDR3 sequence: CASSLDQGALGEQYF. In nucleotides, the CDR3 is TGTGCCAGCAGCTTGGATCAGGGGGCGCTGGGCGAGCAGTACTTC.